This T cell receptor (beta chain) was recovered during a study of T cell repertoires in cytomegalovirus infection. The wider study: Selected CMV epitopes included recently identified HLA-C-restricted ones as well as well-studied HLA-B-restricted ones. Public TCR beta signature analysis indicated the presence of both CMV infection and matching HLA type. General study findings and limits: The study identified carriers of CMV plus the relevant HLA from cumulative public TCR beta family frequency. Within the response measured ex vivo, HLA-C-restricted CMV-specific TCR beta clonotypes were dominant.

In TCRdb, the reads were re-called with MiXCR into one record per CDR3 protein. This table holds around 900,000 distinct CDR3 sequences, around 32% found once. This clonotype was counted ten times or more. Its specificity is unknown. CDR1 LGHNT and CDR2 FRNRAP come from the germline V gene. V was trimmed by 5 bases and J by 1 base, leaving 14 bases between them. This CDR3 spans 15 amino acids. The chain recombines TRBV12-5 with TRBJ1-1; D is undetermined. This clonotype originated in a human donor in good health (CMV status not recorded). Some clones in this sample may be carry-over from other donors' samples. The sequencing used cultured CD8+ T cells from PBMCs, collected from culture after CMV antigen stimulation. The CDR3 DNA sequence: TGTGCTAGTGGTCTGGACCGGGGAGGGAACACTGAAGCTTTCTTT. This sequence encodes CASGLDRGGNTEAFF.